This entry concerns a single TCR beta chain. V lost 0 bases to trimming and J lost 0 bases, with 10 bases between them. CDR3 size: 16 residues. Germline CDR1 SGDLS, CDR2 YYNGEE. The PCR employed 60 Vbeta primers together with 13 Jbeta primers. Only in-frame clones appear in the TCRdb table, and some are missing; sequencing was by immunoSEQ multiplex PCR. The profile shows some 150,000 clones, roughly 87% of them singletons. The sample is drawn from a study of cytomegalovirus exposure and HLA in healthy donors. This TCR derives from a woman aged 25 to 39 in good health and CMV-seronegative. The chain has TRBV9 and TRBJ2-1; D may be TRBD2 (5 bases). The specimen was PBMCs. The DNA for the CDR3 is TGTGCCAGCAGCGTAGTGCGGGTGGGCTCCTACAATGAGCAGTTCTTC. Amino acid sequence: CASSVVRVGSYNEQFF.